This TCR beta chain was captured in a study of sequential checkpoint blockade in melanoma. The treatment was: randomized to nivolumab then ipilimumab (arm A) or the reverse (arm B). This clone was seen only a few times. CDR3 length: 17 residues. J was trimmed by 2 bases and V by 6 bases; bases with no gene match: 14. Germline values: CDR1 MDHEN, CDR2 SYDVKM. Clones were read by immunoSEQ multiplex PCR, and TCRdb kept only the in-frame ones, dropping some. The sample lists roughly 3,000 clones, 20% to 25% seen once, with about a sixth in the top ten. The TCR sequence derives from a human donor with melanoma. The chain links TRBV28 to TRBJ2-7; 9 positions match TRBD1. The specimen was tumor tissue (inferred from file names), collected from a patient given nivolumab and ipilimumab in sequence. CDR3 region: CASSVWGTGQGTYEQYF. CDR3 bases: TGTGCCAGCAGCGTTTGGGGAACGGGACAGGGTACCTACGAGCAGTACTTC.